The 7 T cell receptor beta chains listed next were all sequenced from one sample in a study of T cells after yellow fever vaccination. MiXCR, run by TCRdb on the 5' RACE reads, gives a single entry per CDR3 protein. This table holds 100,000 to 150,000 distinct CDR3 sequences, about 16% found once. The sample was CD8+ T cells sorted from PBMCs, taken 5 days after the yellow fever booster vaccination. The receptors stem from a man aged 18 to 29 who received the YFV17D yellow fever vaccine.

The rearrangement links TRBV2 to TRBJ2-3; no firm D call. The CDR3 contains 13 residues. Between the trimmed V and J ends, which lost 9 bases and 6 bases, there was a span of 16 bases. Germline V CDR1 and CDR2: SNHLY, FYNNEI. Here the CDR3 reads CASLVLVMDTQYF. As DNA, the CDR3 is TGTGCCAGTCTCGTCCTCGTCATGGATACGCAGTATTTT.

This chain joins TRBV7-9 and TRBJ1-3; D possibly corresponds to TRBD1 (5 bases). CDR1 SEHNR and CDR2 FQNEAQ come from the germline V gene (reference sequence). This CDR3 spans 14 amino acids. Trimming removed 5 bases at V and 4 bases at J, with 12 bases between. CDR3 nucleotides: TGTGCCAGCAGCCCAGGGTCTCGAGGAAACACCATATATTTT. Protein product: CASSPGSRGNTIYF.

This clonotype was observed a handful of times. The genes are TRBV29-1 and TRBJ2-7; possibly TRBD2 for D (6 bases). The CDR3 totals 13 residues. The V end was cut by 6 bases, the J end by 0 bases, with 12 bases between. CDR1 and CDR2 from the germline V gene are SQVTM and ANQGSEA. The CDR3: CSVVAVPSYEQYV. The CDR3, as DNA: TGCAGCGTCGTAGCGGTTCCCTCCTACGAGCAGTACGTC.

This clonotype has only a few counts. V usage is TRBV7-8 and J usage is TRBJ2-5; 15 positions agree with TRBD2. The V gene's germline CDR1 is SGHVS and CDR2 FQNEAQ. The V gene end was trimmed by 5 bases and the J gene end by 2 bases; junction bases not matched to a gene: 9. The CDR3 covers 18 residues. This CDR3 reads CASSPRTSGGANQETQYF. The CDR3 nucleotides read TGTGCCAGCAGCCCCCGGACTAGCGGGGGGGCTAATCAAGAGACCCAGTACTTC. The full variable domain, in which reference TRBV7-8 and TRBJ2-5 provide the parts outside the CDR3, is GAGVSQSPRYKVAKRGQDVALRCDPISGHVSLFWYQQALGQGPEFLTYFQNEAQLDKSGLPSDRFFAERPEGSVSTLKIQRTQQEDSAVYLCASSPRTSGGANQETQYFGPGTRLLVL.

The V and J genes are TRBV6-5 and TRBJ2-3, with 11 nucleotides matching TRBD2. The CDR3 covers 17 residues. CDR1 and CDR2 from the germline V gene are MNHEY and SVGAGI. The junction had 12 bases not matched to a gene; V was cut back by 4 bases and J by 6 bases. CDR3 sequence reads: CASSFRLAGRTKDTQYF. The DNA of the CDR3 is TGTGCCAGCAGTTTTAGACTAGCGGGGCGAACTAAGGATACGCAGTATTTT.

This clonotype was seen a handful of times. The chain uses TRBV7-3 and TRBJ2-5; D gene uncertain. The CDR3 has 14 amino acids. V was pared by 1 base and J by 2 bases, with 8 bases between. Germline V CDR1 and CDR2: SGHTA, FQGTGA. The CDR3 sequence: CASSLSQEQETQYF. The CDR3 nucleotides read TGTGCCAGCAGCTTAAGCCAGGAGCAAGAGACCCAGTACTTC.

This sequence joins TRBV5-4 and TRBJ2-3, with 7 bases lining up with TRBD2. Germline V CDR1 and CDR2: SGHNT, YYREEE (reference sequence). Losses at the gene ends were 4 bases for V and 2 bases for J; bases not matched to a gene: 4. The CDR3 spans 14 residues. The CDR3 here is CASSAGDYTDTQYF. CDR3 bases: TGTGCCAGCAGCGCGGGGGACTACACAGATACGCAGTATTTT.